The source of this TCR beta chain is a study of OX40 agonist ivuxolimab in advanced cancers. Whole-study context: Patients treated during dose escalation were battling hepatocellular carcinoma, melanoma, renal cell or head and neck cancer. Regarding the study as a whole: Patients who responded partially at 0.1-3.0 mg/kg showed clonal expansion ranking among the lowest. On average, CD8+ T cells showed a greater number of expanded clones than CD4+.

Generated by immunoSEQ multiplex PCR, the TCRdb table keeps only in-frame clones and is missing some. The sample has about 26,000 clones; around four fifths are singletons. Comments on this clone: What it recognizes is unknown.

Germline values: CDR1 LGHNA, CDR2 YSLEER. V lost 4 bases, J lost 5 bases, and 18 bases lay in between. The CDR3 consists of 15 residues. This chain connects TRBV4-3 to TRBJ2-7, with D possibly being TRBD1 (7 bases). This receptor was obtained from an adult with an advanced solid tumor such as melanoma, head and neck, liver or kidney cancer. The sample consisted of CD4+ or CD8+ T cells sorted from blood, taken in a trial of the OX40 agonist ivuxolimab. In DNA, the CDR3 is TGCGCCAGCAGCCGAGAGGAGGGGGCAGCGGACGAGCAGTACTTC. It yields the protein CASSREEGAADEQYF.